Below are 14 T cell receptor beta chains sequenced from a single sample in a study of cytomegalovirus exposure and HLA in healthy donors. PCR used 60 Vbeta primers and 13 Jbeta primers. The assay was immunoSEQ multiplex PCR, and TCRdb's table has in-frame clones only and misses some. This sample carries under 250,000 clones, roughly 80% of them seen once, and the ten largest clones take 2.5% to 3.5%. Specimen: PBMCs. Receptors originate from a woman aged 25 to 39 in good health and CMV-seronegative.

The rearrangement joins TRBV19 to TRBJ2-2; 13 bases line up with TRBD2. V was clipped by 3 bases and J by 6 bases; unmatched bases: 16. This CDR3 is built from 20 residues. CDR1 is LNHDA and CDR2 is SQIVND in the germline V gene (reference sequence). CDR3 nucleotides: TGTGCCAGTAGTATCTGGGGTAGTACTAGCGGGGGGGCCTTATCCGGGGAGCTGTTTTTT. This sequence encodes CASSIWGSTSGGALSGELFF.

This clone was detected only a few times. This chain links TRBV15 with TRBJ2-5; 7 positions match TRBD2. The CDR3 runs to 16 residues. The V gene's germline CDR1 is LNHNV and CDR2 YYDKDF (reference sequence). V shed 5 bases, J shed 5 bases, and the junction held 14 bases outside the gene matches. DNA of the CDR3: TGTGCCACCAGCGTTAAGTGGGGAGGGATTGGGGAGACCCAGTACTTC. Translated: CATSVKWGGIGETQYF.

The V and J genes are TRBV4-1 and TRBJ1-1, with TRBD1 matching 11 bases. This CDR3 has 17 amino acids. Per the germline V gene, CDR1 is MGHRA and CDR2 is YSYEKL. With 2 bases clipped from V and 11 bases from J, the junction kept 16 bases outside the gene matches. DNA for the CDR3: TGCGCCAGCAGCCAACCTGAAACGGACAGGGGGCGTGAGGGGGCTTTCTTT. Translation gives CASSQPETDRGREGAFF.

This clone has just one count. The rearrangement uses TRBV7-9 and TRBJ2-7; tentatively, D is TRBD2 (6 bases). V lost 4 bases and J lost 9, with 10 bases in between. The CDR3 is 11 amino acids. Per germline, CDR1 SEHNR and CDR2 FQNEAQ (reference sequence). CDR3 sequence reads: CASSSGLWQYF. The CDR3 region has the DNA TGTGCCAGCAGCTCTGGACTATGGCAGTACTTC. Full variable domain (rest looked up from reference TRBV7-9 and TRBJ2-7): DTGVSQNPRHKITKRGQNVTFRCDPISEHNRLYWYRQTLGQGPEFLTYFQNEAQLEKSRLLSDRFSAERPKGSFSTLEIQRTEQGDSAMYLCASSSGLWQYFGPGTRLTVT.

The CDR3 DNA reads TGTGCCAGCAGCCCGGGGACTAGCGGGGGCGGTGAGCAGTTCTTC. This translates into CASSPGTSGGGEQFF. The chain couples TRBV11-3 to TRBJ2-1; 14 bases are shared with TRBD2. Germline assignment: CDR1 SGHNT and CDR2 YENEEA. V dropped 5 bases and J dropped 9; count of bases not matched to a gene: 6. CDR3 length: 15 amino acids.

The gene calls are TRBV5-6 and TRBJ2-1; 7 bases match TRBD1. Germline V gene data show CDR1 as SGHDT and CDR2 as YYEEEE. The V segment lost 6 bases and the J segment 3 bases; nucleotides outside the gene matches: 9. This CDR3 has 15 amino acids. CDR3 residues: CASNGDRIIYNEQFF. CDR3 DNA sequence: TGTGCCAGCAATGGGGACAGAATTATCTACAATGAGCAGTTCTTC.

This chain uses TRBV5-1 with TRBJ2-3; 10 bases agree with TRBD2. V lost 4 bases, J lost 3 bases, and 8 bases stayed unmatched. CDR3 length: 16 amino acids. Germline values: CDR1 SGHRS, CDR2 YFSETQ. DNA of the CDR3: TGCGCCAGCAGCCCCGGACTAGCGGCCAGAACAGATACGCAGTATTTT. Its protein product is CASSPGLAARTDTQYF.

CDR3 residues: CASSMGGNYGYTF. The CDR3 DNA reads TGTGCCAGTAGTATGGGGGGGAACTATGGCTACACCTTC. J is TRBJ1-2 and V is TRBV19; a weak D match, TRBD1 (5 bases). Germline V gives CDR1 LNHDA, CDR2 SQIVND (reference sequence). V was clipped by 3 bases and J by 2 bases, with 7 bases between them. The CDR3 contains 13 residues. Complete variable domain (other parts from reference TRBV19 and TRBJ1-2): DGGITQSPKYLFRKEGQNVTLSCEQNLNHDAMYWYRQDPGQGLRLIYYSQIVNDFQKGDIAEGYSVSREKKESFPLTVTSAQKNPTAFYLCASSMGGNYGYTFGSGTRLTVV.

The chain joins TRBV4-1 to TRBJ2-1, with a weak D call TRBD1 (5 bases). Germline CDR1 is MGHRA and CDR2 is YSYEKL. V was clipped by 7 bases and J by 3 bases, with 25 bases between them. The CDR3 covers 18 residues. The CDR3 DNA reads TGCGCCAGCACCCTCACCGACAGACCACCGACCATCTACAATGAGCAGTTCTTC. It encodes CASTLTDRPPTIYNEQFF.

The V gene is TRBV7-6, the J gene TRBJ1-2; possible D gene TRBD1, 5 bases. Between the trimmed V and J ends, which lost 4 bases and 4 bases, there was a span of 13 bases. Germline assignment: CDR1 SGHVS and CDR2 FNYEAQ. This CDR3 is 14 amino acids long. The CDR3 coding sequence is TGTGCCAGCAGCTCGGGGGGGAAAGGCTATGGCTACACCTTC. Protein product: CASSSGGKGYGYTF.

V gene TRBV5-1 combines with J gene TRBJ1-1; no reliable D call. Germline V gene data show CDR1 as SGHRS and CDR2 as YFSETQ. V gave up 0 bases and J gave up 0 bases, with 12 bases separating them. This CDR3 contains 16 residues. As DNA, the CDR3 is TGCGCCAGCAGCTTGGCCGGTCTAGTGGTGAACACTGAAGCTTTCTTT. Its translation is CASSLAGLVVNTEAFF. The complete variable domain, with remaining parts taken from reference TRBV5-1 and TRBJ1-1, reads KAGVTQTPRYLIKTRGQQVTLSCSPISGHRSVSWYQQTPGQGLQFLFEYFSETQRNKGNFPGRFSGRQFSNSRSEMNVSTLELGDSALYLCASSLAGLVVNTEAFFGQGTRLTVV.

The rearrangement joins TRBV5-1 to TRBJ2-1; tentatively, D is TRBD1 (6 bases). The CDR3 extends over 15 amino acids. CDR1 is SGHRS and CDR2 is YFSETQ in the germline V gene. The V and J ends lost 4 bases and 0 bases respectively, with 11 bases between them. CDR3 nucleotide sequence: TGCGCCAGCAGCCCAGGGGACCGCTCCTACAATGAGCAGTTCTTC. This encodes CASSPGDRSYNEQFF.

The CDR3 DNA sequence: TGTGCCAGCAGCCCGGGGACAGGTTACTTTCGAGAGTATGGCTACACCTTC. This gives the protein CASSPGTGYFREYGYTF. J is TRBJ1-2 and V is TRBV7-8, with TRBD1 identical over 8 bases. This CDR3 has 17 residues. V dropped 5 bases and J dropped 5; count of bases not matched to a gene: 16. Germline CDR1 and CDR2: SGHVS and FQNEAQ.

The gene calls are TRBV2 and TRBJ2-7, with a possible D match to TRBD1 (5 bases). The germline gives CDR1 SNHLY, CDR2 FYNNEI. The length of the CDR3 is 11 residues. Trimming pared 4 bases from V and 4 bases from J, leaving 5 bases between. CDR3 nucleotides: TGTGCCAGCAGTGGACAGTACGAGCAGTACTTC. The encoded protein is CASSGQYEQYF.